The 28 T cell receptor beta chains in this list originate from one sample, sequenced in a study of CD8+CD57+ T cells in acquired aplastic anemia. Genomic DNA, the template, was used for profiling of the TCR beta VDJ and CDR3. MiXCR was run by TCRdb on the reads, yielding one entry per CDR3 protein. The data show 150,000 to 200,000 distinct CDR3 sequences, over 60% seen once. Sequenced material: sorted CD4+, CD8+, or CD8+CD57+ T cells (not recorded which) from PBMCs. The receptors were gathered from a human donor with severe aplastic anemia or a healthy control (not recorded which).

This chain joins TRBV4-1 and TRBJ2-3, with 12 bases fitting TRBD2. CDR1 and CDR2 from the germline V gene are MGHRA and YSYEKL. V was pared by 1 base and J by 0 bases, with 11 bases of the junction left unmatched. The CDR3 is made up of 20 amino acids. The CDR3 DNA sequence: TGCGCCAGCAGCCAAGTCGGCCTAGCGGGGGGGTATTCTAGCACAGATACGCAGTATTTT. Translating it yields CASSQVGLAGGYSSTDTQYF.

The chain joins TRBV12-3 or TRBV12-4 to TRBJ1-4; D is uncertain. V dropped 3 bases and J dropped 7 bases, with 3 bases sitting between them. The CDR3 consists of 11 residues. The CDR3 DNA reads as TGTGCCAGCAGTTTCGGTGAAAAACTGTTTTTT. Its protein product is CASSFGEKLFF.

This clonotype was found many times. This rearrangement joins TRBV5-1 to TRBJ1-1, with D unclear. V was shortened by 2 bases and J by 2 bases, with 4 bases between the two germline ends. Germline CDR1 is SGHRS and CDR2 is YFSETQ. The CDR3 covers 12 residues. CDR3 residues: CASSLTNTEAFF. As DNA, the CDR3 is TGCGCCAGCAGCTTAACCAACACTGAAGCTTTCTTT.

The chain links TRBV9 to TRBJ2-7; TRBD2 aligns across 11 bases. Germline values: CDR1 SGDLS, CDR2 YYNGEE. V shed 0 bases and J 7 bases; nucleotides not matched to a gene: 6. The CDR3 is made up of 15 amino acids. The CDR3, as DNA: TGTGCCAGCAGCGTAGGTAGCGGGAGGGGGGAGGAGCAGTACTTC. It specifies CASSVGSGRGEEQYF.

The chain has TRBV5-8 and TRBJ2-1, with D possibly called TRBD1 or TRBD2 (5 bases each). The CDR3 has 14 amino acids. The ends were cut back, 6 bases at V and 0 bases at J, with 10 bases in the middle. Germline V gene data show CDR1 as SGHTS and CDR2 as YDEGEE. The DNA of the CDR3 is TGTGCCAGCACAGGGAGTAGCTCCTACAATGAGCAGTTCTTC. This sequence encodes CASTGSSSYNEQFF.

This clonotype was counted between two and nine times. This chain uses TRBV29-1 with TRBJ2-1, with 9 bases that match TRBD2. CDR1 is SQVTM and CDR2 is ANQGSEA in the germline V gene. This CDR3 is built from 14 residues. The V segment lost 3 bases and the J segment 12 bases; nucleotides outside the gene matches: 12. DNA of the CDR3: TGCAGCGTTGAGGCGGGAGGGCTCCGAGGCGCGCAGTTCTTC. Translated: CSVEAGGLRGAQFF.

This rearrangement joins TRBV20-1 to TRBJ1-2; D possibly corresponds to TRBD1 (5 bases). Germline CDR1 reads DFQATT; CDR2 reads SNEGSKA (reference sequence). The V gene lost 8 bases and the J gene lost 7 bases, with 14 bases spanning the gap. CDR3 length: 11 residues. CDR3 nucleotide sequence: TGCAGTCCAGGGCCCTGGGGTGGCTACACCTTC. Protein: CSPGPWGGYTF.

The V call is TRBV11-1, the J call TRBJ2-7; D might be TRBD1 (5 bases). The germline V gene encodes CDR1 SGHAT and CDR2 FQDESV (reference sequence). The length of the CDR3 is 13 residues. Deletions cut 7 bases from V and 5 bases from J, with 15 bases between. The CDR3 bases are TGTGCCAGCACACAAAGGACACTCAACGAGCAGTACTTC. It translates to CASTQRTLNEQYF.

This chain links TRBV24-1 with TRBJ2-7; D remains unclear. CDR1 is KGHDR, CDR2 SFDVKD, per germline. CDR3 size: 12 residues. With 4 bases removed from V and 4 bases from J, the gap between germline ends came to 7 bases. The CDR3 spells CATSDRSYEQYF. CDR3 sequence (DNA): TGTGCCACCAGTGACCGATCGTACGAGCAGTACTTC.

As regards this clonotype: A much larger clone lies one base from this, so it may be a read error. The rearrangement uses TRBV6-1 and TRBJ1-4, with D unresolved. Germline assignment: CDR1 MNHNS and CDR2 SASEGT. V shed 3 bases and J shed 3 bases, with 14 bases lying between them. This CDR3 contains 16 residues. DNA of the CDR3: TGTGCCAGCAGTGACACTCGACGGGCAGCTAATGAAAAACTGTTTTTT. The encoded protein is CASSDTRRAANEKLFF.

This clonotype was counted once. The J gene is TRBJ2-7, the V gene TRBV7-3, with 8 bases matching TRBD1. Per the germline V gene, CDR1 is SGHTA and CDR2 is FQGTGA. CDR3 length: 15 residues. J was trimmed by 2 bases and V by 5 bases; bases with no gene match: 8. The CDR3 coding sequence is TGTGCCAGCAGCCTAGGGGGGACAGGAGCCTACGAGCAGTACTTC. Amino acid sequence: CASSLGGTGAYEQYF.

The CDR3 is CATSRAGGGYNNEQFF. CDR3 nucleotides: TGTGCCACCAGTAGGGCGGGGGGCGGTTATAACAATGAGCAGTTCTTC. The chain has TRBV24-1 and TRBJ2-1; 8 positions match TRBD2. With 6 bases clipped from V and 5 bases from J, the junction kept 11 bases outside the gene matches. The germline V gene has CDR1 KGHDR and CDR2 SFDVKD. The CDR3 extends over 16 amino acids.

This clonotype has at least ten counts. V and J are TRBV19 and TRBJ2-7; a possible D gene is TRBD1 (6 bases). The CDR3 contains 13 residues. From germline, CDR1 is LNHDA and CDR2 SQIVND (reference sequence). V was clipped by 3 bases and J by 5 bases, with 11 bases between them. CDR3: CASSMGALHEQYF. CDR3 in DNA: TGTGCCAGTAGTATGGGGGCCCTACACGAGCAGTACTTC.

J is TRBJ2-3 and V is TRBV29-1; TRBD2 matches at 13 bases. Germline lookup yields CDR1 SQVTM and CDR2 ANQGSEA. With 5 bases clipped from V and 0 bases from J, the junction kept 5 bases outside the gene matches. This CDR3 region has 16 residues. CDR3: CSVNGLAGVSTDTQYF. CDR3 coding DNA: TGCAGCGTTAACGGACTAGCGGGGGTTAGCACAGATACGCAGTATTTT.

The gene calls are TRBV5-8 and TRBJ2-5, with TRBD2 identical over 12 bases. The junction had 9 bases not matched to a gene; V was cut back by 2 bases and J by 1 base. This CDR3 region has 18 residues. In germline, CDR1 is SGHTS, CDR2 YDEGEE. CDR3 amino acids: CASSLTASGRVPQETQYF. As DNA, the CDR3 is TGTGCCAGCAGCTTAACGGCTAGCGGGAGGGTTCCCCAAGAGACCCAGTACTTC.

This clonotype is medium-sized (0.01 to 0.1%) in the sample. The chain has TRBV15 and TRBJ2-5; tentatively, D is TRBD1 (6 bases). Trimming removed 4 bases at V and 2 bases at J, with 17 bases between. The CDR3 covers 16 residues. Germline CDR1 and CDR2: LNHNV and YYDKDF (reference sequence). CDR3 sequence (DNA): TGTGCCACCAGCACGGGCACATGGACAGAGCAAGAGACCCAGTACTTC. Protein: CATSTGTWTEQETQYF.

V usage is TRBV6-5 and J usage is TRBJ2-7; 8 nucleotides agree with TRBD1. V was clipped by 6 bases and J by 6 bases; unmatched bases: 7. Germline loops: CDR1 MNHEY, CDR2 SVGAGI. This CDR3 contains 13 residues. The CDR3 DNA sequence: TGTGCCAGCAGCCGGACAGGGACGAGCGAGCAGTACTTC. Amino acids: CASSRTGTSEQYF.

The table lists this clonotype with many counts. The chain carries TRBV7-6 and TRBJ1-4; D unresolved. Trimming took off 4 bases at V and 8 bases at J, with 20 bases between the two ends. Per the germline V gene, CDR1 is SGHVS and CDR2 is FNYEAQ. This CDR3 region has 16 residues. CDR3 region: CASSYSAGSGREKLFF. The CDR3 DNA reads TGTGCCAGCAGCTATTCAGCAGGTTCGGGGAGGGAAAAACTGTTTTTT.

The J gene is TRBJ1-1, the V gene TRBV2, with D tentatively TRBD1 (5 bases). V was clipped by 4 bases and J by 6 bases, with 12 bases between them. Germline V gives CDR1 SNHLY, CDR2 FYNNEI. This CDR3 contains 13 residues. In DNA, the CDR3 is TGTGCCAGCAGTGCATTGGGGGACGCTGAAGCTTTCTTT. It translates to CASSALGDAEAFF.

In this sample, this clonotype turned up many times. This chain uses TRBV10-2 with TRBJ1-3; D may be TRBD1 (6 bases). Germline V CDR1 and CDR2: WSHSY, SAAADI. V lost 4 bases and J 0 bases, leaving 16 bases between the germline ends. CDR3 length equals 17 residues. CDR3 in DNA: TGCGCCAGCAGTGGACGCCAAGGGGGTCCCTCTGGAAACACCATATATTTT. Translated: CASSGRQGGPSGNTIYF.

The genes are TRBV20-1 and TRBJ2-7; no definite D call. Trimming cost V 5 bases and J 4 bases, with 18 bases left between them. CDR1 and CDR2 (germline): DFQATT, SNEGSKA (reference sequence). The CDR3 runs 14 residues. As DNA, the CDR3 is TGCAGTGCTCATTTCTCTGGTATTCGGTACGAGCAGTACTTC. As protein: CSAHFSGIRYEQYF.

This clonotype showed up just a few times. The genes are TRBV5-8 and TRBJ1-6, with 7 bases aligning to TRBD1. This CDR3 spans 15 amino acids. Germline V lookup: CDR1 SGHTS, CDR2 YDEGEE. Losses at the gene ends were 4 bases for V and 10 bases for J; bases not matched to a gene: 11. CDR3 sequence (DNA): TGTGCCAGCAGCGGGACAGTGGGGGCCAGCTCACCCCTCCACTTT. Protein product: CASSGTVGASSPLHF.

Many counts were recorded for this clonotype. The CDR3 DNA reads TGTGCTAGTGGCGCTATCGGGACTAGCGGTTACACAGATACGCAGTATTTT. This codes for CASGAIGTSGYTDTQYF. The chain couples TRBV12-5 to TRBJ2-3; 11 nucleotides align to TRBD2. Per the germline V gene, CDR1 is LGHNT and CDR2 is FRNRAP. Losses at the gene ends were 6 bases for V and 2 bases for J; bases not matched to a gene: 10. CDR3 length: 17 amino acids.

This clonotype occurred many times. The V call is TRBV11-3, the J call TRBJ1-5; 11 bases align to TRBD1. Germline V CDR1 and CDR2: SGHNT, YENEEA. This CDR3 contains 21 residues. V was pared by 0 bases and J by 1 base, with 14 bases of the junction left unmatched. The CDR3 region is CASSLEISKGQGEWSNQPQHF. The CDR3 coding sequence is TGTGCCAGCAGCTTAGAAATTTCCAAGGGACAGGGGGAATGGAGCAATCAGCCCCAGCATTTT.

V usage is TRBV7-9 and J usage is TRBJ1-1; 7 nucleotides line up with TRBD1. The CDR3 is 17 residues long. V was pared by 1 base and J by 2 bases, with 10 bases of the junction left unmatched. Germline loops: CDR1 SEHNR, CDR2 FQNEAQ (reference sequence). The DNA for the CDR3 is TGTGCCAGCAGCTTAGGAGAGGGGGCCAGTGGTAACACTGAAGCTTTCTTT. Its protein product is CASSLGEGASGNTEAFF.

The rearrangement joins TRBV19 to TRBJ1-3; a possible D gene is TRBD1 (5 bases). Between the trimmed V and J ends, which lost 6 bases and 0 bases, there was a span of 15 bases. CDR3 length: 16 residues. From germline, CDR1 is LNHDA and CDR2 SQIVND (reference sequence). The CDR3 DNA sequence: TGTGCCAGTAGGGACTTCGGGACGAACTCTGGAAACACCATATATTTT. This encodes CASRDFGTNSGNTIYF.

This clonotype has more than one count but fewer than ten. The gene calls are TRBV15 and TRBJ2-1; D is possibly TRBD1 or TRBD2 (7 bases each). This CDR3 region has 16 residues. V shed 9 bases and J shed 4 bases, with 22 bases lying between them. Looked up from germline, CDR1 is LNHNV and CDR2 is YYDKDF (reference sequence). The CDR3 nucleotides are TGTGCCACGCAGGGGGGGCGGTTTTCGAGTTACAATGAGCAGTTCTTC. It codes for CATQGGRFSSYNEQFF.

J is TRBJ1-1 and V is TRBV12-3 or TRBV12-4, with 7 bases fitting TRBD1. With V trimmed by 0 bases and J by 10 bases, 8 bases remained unmatched. The CDR3 covers 14 residues. CDR3 loop: CASSLALDRSAAFF. The CDR3, as DNA: TGTGCCAGCAGTTTAGCGCTGGACAGGAGTGCAGCTTTCTTT.